Shown below are 26 T cell receptor beta chains from a single sample sequenced in a study of tissue T cells after allogeneic stem cell transplantation. Produced via immunoSEQ multiplex PCR; TCRdb's table is partial and in-frame only. The table lists 10,000 or so clones, roughly 64% of them singletons, with about a tenth in the top ten. Sequencing used tissue from the ileum, obtained at autopsy. These receptors all stem from a woman aged 18-49 years with breast cancer.

The V and J genes are TRBV28 and TRBJ2-1, with a possible D match to TRBD2 (6 bases). Per the germline V gene, CDR1 is MDHEN and CDR2 is SYDVKM. V lost 8 bases, J lost 5 bases, and 19 bases lay in between. This CDR3 region has 15 residues. The CDR3 coding sequence is TGTGCCAGCTTCTCCTACGGGAGAGGGGACAATGAGCAGTTCTTC. Its translation is CASFSYGRGDNEQFF.

Only a few counts were recorded for this clone. This sequence joins TRBV7-2 and TRBJ2-7; 8 bases align to TRBD2. Germline V CDR1 and CDR2: SGHTA, FQGNSA. This CDR3 spans 13 amino acids. Unmatched junction bases numbered 3, after V lost 3 bases and J lost 5 bases. The CDR3 DNA reads TGTGCCAGCAGCTTCGGGAGGGCCAACGAGCAGTACTTC. Amino acids: CASSFGRANEQYF.

The chain recombines TRBV3-1 (or the pseudogene TRBV3-2) with TRBJ2-2; a possible D gene is TRBD2 (6 bases). The CDR3 has 16 amino acids. Trimming took 4 bases from V and 9 from J, leaving 21 bases between them. Germline V gives CDR1 LGHDT, CDR2 YNNKEL (reference sequence). The CDR3 DNA follows: TGTGCCAGCAGCCGCGACCAATTTTGGGAGGACAGGGAGCTGTTTTTT. Its protein is CASSRDQFWEDRELFF.

This chain uses TRBV6-5 with TRBJ1-6; 7 bases fit TRBD1. CDR1 and CDR2 from the germline V gene are MNHEY and SVGAGI. Unmatched junction bases numbered 7, after V lost 8 bases and J lost 9 bases. The CDR3 sequence is 13 residues long. This chain's CDR3 is CASDDRDGSPLHF. CDR3 DNA: TGTGCCAGCGACGACAGGGATGGTTCACCCCTCCACTTT.

The gene calls are TRBV9 and TRBJ2-3; 14 bases agree with TRBD2. The CDR3 totals 18 residues. Looked up from germline, CDR1 is SGDLS and CDR2 is YYNGEE. V was clipped by 3 bases and J by 2 bases; unmatched bases: 8. CDR3 loop: CASSEQGLAGEATDTQYF. As DNA, the CDR3 is TGTGCCAGCAGCGAGCAGGGACTAGCGGGAGAGGCCACAGATACGCAGTATTTT.

J is TRBJ1-6 and V is TRBV29-1, with TRBD1 identical over 8 bases. Trimming cost V 6 bases and J 7 bases; bases outside gene matches: 2. CDR1 and CDR2 from the germline V gene are SQVTM and ANQGSEA. The CDR3 loop spans 12 amino acids. CDR3 residues: CSVGDRNSPLHF. The CDR3 nucleotides are TGCAGCGTGGGGGACAGGAATTCACCCCTCCACTTT.

The chain carries TRBV19 and TRBJ2-1; 11 nucleotides line up with TRBD2. CDR1 and CDR2 (germline): LNHDA, SQIVND (reference sequence). J lost 1 base, V lost 5 bases, and 7 bases had no gene match. The CDR3 has 17 residues. The CDR3 DNA reads as TGTGCCAGTAGTCTTGCCGGGACTAGCGGTTCCTACAATGAGCAGTTCTTC. This sequence encodes CASSLAGTSGSYNEQFF. The variable domain in full, completed from reference TRBV19 and TRBJ2-1, reads DGGITQSPKYLFRKEGQNVTLSCEQNLNHDAMYWYRQDPGQGLRLIYYSQIVNDFQKGDIAEGYSVSREKKESFPLTVTSAQKNPTAFYLCASSLAGTSGSYNEQFFGPGTRLTVL.

There are a few counts of this clone. This chain links TRBV5-1 with TRBJ2-5; TRBD1 is a possible D gene (6 bases). Trimming removed 2 bases at V and 3 bases at J, with 14 bases between. The CDR3 loop spans 15 amino acids. CDR1 is SGHRS, CDR2 YFSETQ, per germline. The CDR3, as DNA: TGCGCCAGCAGCTTCTACAGGGCGAAGGAAGAGACCCAGTACTTC. Amino acids: CASSFYRAKEETQYF.

The rearrangement links TRBV5-1 to TRBJ2-5; tentatively, D is TRBD1 or TRBD2 (6 bases each). CDR3 size: 14 residues. From germline, CDR1 is SGHRS and CDR2 YFSETQ. Trimming took off 0 bases at V and 4 bases at J, with 10 bases between the two ends. CDR3 region: CASSLVGGPETQYF. The CDR3, as DNA: TGCGCCAGCAGCTTGGTCGGGGGCCCAGAGACCCAGTACTTC.

The CDR3 DNA sequence: TGTGCCTGGAACGAGGGGGGTAGCACAGATACGCAGTATTTT. It encodes CAWNEGGSTDTQYF. The chain employs TRBV30 and TRBJ2-3, with D perhaps matching TRBD1 or TRBD2 (6 bases each). The CDR3 loop spans 14 amino acids. Trimming removed 4 bases at V and 0 bases at J, with 11 bases between. CDR1 is GTSNPN, CDR2 SVGIG, per germline (reference sequence).

The CDR3 DNA sequence: TGTGCCAGCAGTTCTGGCGCCGGCTACACCTTC. It is translated as CASSSGAGYTF. This chain joins TRBV7-2 and TRBJ1-2; D gene uncertain. This CDR3 spans 11 amino acids. Germline V lookup: CDR1 SGHTA, CDR2 FQGNSA. Trimming took 6 bases from V and 8 from J, leaving 10 bases between them.

J is TRBJ2-7 and V is TRBV30, with D hard to call. The CDR3 has 13 amino acids. Germline V gene sequence: CDR1 GTSNPN, CDR2 SVGIG (reference sequence). Trimming stripped 0 bases from V and 2 bases from J, with 8 bases between. CDR3 in DNA: TGTGCCTGGAGTGTGAGTTCTGCCTACGAGCAGTACTTC. Residues: CAWSVSSAYEQYF.

With respect to this clone: In the same sample, other DNA sequences code for this CDR3. The V gene is TRBV2, the J gene TRBJ2-3; TRBD2 agrees at 7 bases. Trimming cost V 2 bases and J 2 bases; bases outside gene matches: 4. Per germline, CDR1 SNHLY and CDR2 FYNNEI. The CDR3 runs to 15 residues. The CDR3 loop reads CASSERRGITDTQYF. The CDR3 coding sequence is TGTGCCAGCAGTGAAAGGCGGGGGATCACAGATACGCAGTATTTT. Using reference TRBV2 and TRBJ2-3 for the parts outside the CDR3, the full variable domain is EPEVTQTPSHQVTQMGQEVILRCVPISNHLYFYWYRQILGQKVEFLVSFYNNEISEKSEIFDDQFSVERPDGSNFTLKIRSTKLEDSAMYFCASSERRGITDTQYFGPGTRLTVL.

This clone showed up just a few times. The chain couples TRBV7-3 to TRBJ1-2; D not resolved. V lost 1 base, J lost 8 bases, and 14 bases lay in between. CDR3 length: 14 amino acids. Germline CDR1 and CDR2: SGHTA and FQGTGA. The CDR3 spells CASSLMGQVGGYTF. The DNA for the CDR3 is TGTGCCAGCAGCTTAATGGGCCAGGTCGGAGGCTACACCTTC.

As DNA, the CDR3 is TGTGCCAGCAGCTTAGTAGGCAGGAGCTCCTACGAGCAGTACTTC. Amino acids: CASSLVGRSSYEQYF. V gene TRBV11-3 combines with J gene TRBJ2-7, with D hard to call. Germline assignment: CDR1 SGHNT and CDR2 YENEEA. V lost 1 base and J lost 0, with 10 bases in between. CDR3 length equals 15 residues.

In this sample, this clone is medium-sized. This sequence joins TRBV11-2 and TRBJ1-4; 7 positions match TRBD1. CDR3 size: 13 residues. Germline assignment: CDR1 SGHAT and CDR2 FQNNGV. Trimming cost V 0 bases and J 12 bases; bases outside gene matches: 4. CDR3 loop: CASSLENRGELFF. In nucleotides, the CDR3 is TGTGCCAGCAGCTTAGAAAACAGGGGTGAACTGTTTTTT. Filled out from reference TRBV11-2 and TRBJ1-4, the complete variable domain reads EAGVAQSPRYKIIEKRQSVAFWCNPISGHATLYWYQQILGQGPKLLIQFQNNGVVDDSQLPKDRFSAERLKGVDSTLKIQPAKLEDSAVYLCASSLENRGELFFGSGTQLSVL.

The chain couples TRBV29-1 to TRBJ2-5; D gene uncertain. The CDR3 runs to 12 residues. V was cut by 7 bases and J by 5 bases, with 14 bases left in between. The V gene's germline CDR1 is SQVTM and CDR2 ANQGSEA. The CDR3 here is CSDQPATETQYF. CDR3 sequence (DNA): TGCAGCGATCAGCCGGCTACCGAGACCCAGTACTTC.

This clone is medium-sized in the sample. The V and J genes are TRBV7-3 and TRBJ2-2, with TRBD2 identical over 11 bases. The CDR3 extends over 17 amino acids. Per germline, CDR1 SGHTA and CDR2 FQGTGA. V dropped 5 bases and J dropped 7; count of bases not matched to a gene: 12. DNA of the CDR3: TGTGCCAGCAGCCTGACCCTACTAGCGGGAGAGGGCGGGGAGCTGTTTTTT. Protein: CASSLTLLAGEGGELFF. Using reference TRBV7-3 and TRBJ2-2 for the parts outside the CDR3, the full variable domain is GAGVSQTPSNKVTEKGKYVELRCDPISGHTALYWYRQSLGQGPEFLIYFQGTGAADDSGLPNDRFFAVRPEGSVSTLKIQRTERGDSAVYLCASSLTLLAGEGGELFFGEGSRLTVL.

Only a few counts were recorded for this clone. This sequence joins TRBV11-2 and TRBJ1-1; D call uncertain. Looked up from germline, CDR1 is SGHAT and CDR2 is FQNNGV. This CDR3 spans 10 amino acids. Trimming removed 8 bases at V and 5 bases at J, with 6 bases between. The CDR3 bases are TGTGCCAGCGGGGAGACTGAAGCTTTCTTT. Translation gives CASGETEAFF.

By sample share, this clone is large. Other DNA sequences of this sample code for an identical CDR3. CDR3 DNA: TGTGCCAGCAGCTTAGATGTGTCAGGGAATCAGCCCCAGCATTTT. This gives the protein CASSLDVSGNQPQHF. The chain is built from TRBV7-2 and TRBJ1-5, with TRBD1 as a possible D gene (5 bases). Looked up from germline, CDR1 is SGHTA and CDR2 is FQGNSA. Trimming stripped 1 base from V and 4 bases from J, with 11 bases between. CDR3 length: 15 amino acids.

The V and J genes are TRBV5-4 and TRBJ2-5; no clear D. Per the germline V gene, CDR1 is SGHNT and CDR2 is YYREEE (reference sequence). The CDR3 extends over 9 amino acids. The V gene lost 8 bases and the J gene lost 5 bases, with 4 bases spanning the gap. CDR3 residues: CARWETQYF. The DNA for the CDR3 is TGTGCCAGGTGGGAGACCCAGTACTTC.

V and J are TRBV30 and TRBJ1-6; a possible D gene is TRBD1 (6 bases). In germline, CDR1 is GTSNPN, CDR2 SVGIG (reference sequence). V was shortened by 3 bases and J by 6 bases, with 9 bases between the two germline ends. The CDR3 length is 13 residues. The CDR3 coding sequence is TGTGCCTGGAGCGTGGACAGTAATTCACCCCTCCACTTT. Protein product: CAWSVDSNSPLHF.

The chain carries TRBV7-2 and TRBJ2-7, with unresolved D. The CDR3 runs 15 residues. Trimming removed 2 bases from V and 0 bases from J, with 11 bases in between. The germline V gene has CDR1 SGHTA and CDR2 FQGNSA. CDR3 nucleotides: TGTGCCAGCAGCTTACAAGGCTGGGACTCCTACGAGCAGTACTTC. It codes for CASSLQGWDSYEQYF. Looking up the rest from reference TRBV7-2 and TRBJ2-7 gives the full variable domain: GAGVSQSPSNKVTEKGKDVELRCDPISGHTALYWYRQSLGQGLEFLIYFQGNSAPDKSGLPSDRFSAERTGGSVSTLTIQRTQQEDSAVYLCASSLQGWDSYEQYFGPGTRLTVT.

The V call is TRBV19, the J call TRBJ2-7; 10 bases line up with TRBD1. Germline V CDR1 and CDR2: LNHDA, SQIVND (reference sequence). Trimming at V came to 0 bases and at J to 1 base, leaving 6 bases not matched to a gene. The CDR3 covers 17 residues. For the CDR3, the DNA is TGTGCCAGTAGTATAGAGGGACAGGGGACGGGATCCTACGAGCAGTACTTC. It translates to CASSIEGQGTGSYEQYF.

The rearrangement links TRBV5-1 to TRBJ2-1; possible D gene TRBD2, 5 bases. The CDR3 extends over 14 amino acids. With 3 bases removed from V and 3 bases from J, the gap between germline ends came to 10 bases. Germline V CDR1 and CDR2: SGHRS, YFSETQ. The CDR3 region is CASSSGDYYNEQFF. CDR3 nucleotides: TGCGCCAGCAGCTCGGGCGACTACTACAATGAGCAGTTCTTC.

This clone showed up just a few times. The V and J genes are TRBV7-9 and TRBJ2-7; no clear D. Per germline, CDR1 SEHNR and CDR2 FQNEAQ (reference sequence). The CDR3 runs 12 residues. V lost 1 base and J 4 bases, leaving 5 bases between the germline ends. CDR3 nucleotides: TGTGCCAGCAGCTTAGACATTTACGAGCAGTACTTC. It is translated as CASSLDIYEQYF.